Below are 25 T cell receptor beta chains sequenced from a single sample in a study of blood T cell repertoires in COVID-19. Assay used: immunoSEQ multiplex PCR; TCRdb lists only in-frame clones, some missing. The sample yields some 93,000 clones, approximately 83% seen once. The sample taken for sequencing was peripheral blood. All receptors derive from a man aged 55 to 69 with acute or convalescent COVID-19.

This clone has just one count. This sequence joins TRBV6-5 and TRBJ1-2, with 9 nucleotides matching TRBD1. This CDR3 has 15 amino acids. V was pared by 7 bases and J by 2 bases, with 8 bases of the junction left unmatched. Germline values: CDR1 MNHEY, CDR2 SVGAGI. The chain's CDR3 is CASTLGTGQNYGYTF. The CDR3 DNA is TGTGCCAGCACACTGGGGACAGGGCAGAACTATGGCTACACCTTC.

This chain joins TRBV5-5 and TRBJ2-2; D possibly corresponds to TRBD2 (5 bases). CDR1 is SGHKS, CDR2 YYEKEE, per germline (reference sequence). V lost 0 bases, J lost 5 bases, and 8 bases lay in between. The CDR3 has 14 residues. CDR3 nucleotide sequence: TGTGCCAGCAGCTTGGCGGGGATAACCGGGGAGCTGTTTTTT. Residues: CASSLAGITGELFF.

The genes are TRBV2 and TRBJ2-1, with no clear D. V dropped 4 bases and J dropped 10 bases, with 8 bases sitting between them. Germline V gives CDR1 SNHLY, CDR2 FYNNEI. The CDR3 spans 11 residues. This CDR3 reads CASSGSREQFF. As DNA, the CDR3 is TGTGCCAGCAGTGGGTCTAGAGAGCAGTTCTTC. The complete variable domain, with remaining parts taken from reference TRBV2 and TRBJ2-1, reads EPEVTQTPSHQVTQMGQEVILRCVPISNHLYFYWYRQILGQKVEFLVSFYNNEISEKSEIFDDQFSVERPDGSNFTLKIRSTKLEDSAMYFCASSGSREQFFGPGTRLTVL.

CDR3 sequence reads: CASSPLNRQQNTEAFF. The DNA of the CDR3 is TGTGCCAGCAGCCCACTCAATCGACAGCAGAACACTGAAGCTTTCTTT. This chain links TRBV6-6 with TRBJ1-1; maybe TRBD1 (5 bases). The germline gives CDR1 MNHNY, CDR2 SVGAGI (reference sequence). The CDR3 runs 16 residues. Trimming left V 6 bases short and J 1 base short, with 18 bases between.

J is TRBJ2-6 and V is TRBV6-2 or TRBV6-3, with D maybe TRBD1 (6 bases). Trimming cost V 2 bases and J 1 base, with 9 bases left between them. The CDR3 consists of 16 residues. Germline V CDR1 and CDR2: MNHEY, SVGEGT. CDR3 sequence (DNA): TGTGCCAGCAGTTACCCCGGACAGTCTGGGGCCAACGTCCTGACTTTC. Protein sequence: CASSYPGQSGANVLTF.

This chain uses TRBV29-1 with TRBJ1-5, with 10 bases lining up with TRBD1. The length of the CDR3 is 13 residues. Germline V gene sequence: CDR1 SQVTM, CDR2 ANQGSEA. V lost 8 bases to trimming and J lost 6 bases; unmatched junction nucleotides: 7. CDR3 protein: CSTGTGAGQPQHF. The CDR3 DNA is TGCAGCACGGGGACAGGGGCGGGTCAGCCCCAGCATTTT.

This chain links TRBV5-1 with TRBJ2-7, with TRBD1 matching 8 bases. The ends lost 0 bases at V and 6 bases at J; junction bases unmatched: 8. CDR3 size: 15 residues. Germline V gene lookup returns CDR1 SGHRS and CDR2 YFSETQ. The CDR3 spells CASSLDGTGLGEQYF. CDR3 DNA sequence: TGCGCCAGCAGCTTGGACGGGACAGGATTAGGCGAGCAGTACTTC. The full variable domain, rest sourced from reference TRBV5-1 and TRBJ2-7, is KAGVTQTPRYLIKTRGQQVTLSCSPISGHRSVSWYQQTPGQGLQFLFEYFSETQRNKGNFPGRFSGRQFSNSRSEMNVSTLELGDSALYLCASSLDGTGLGEQYFGPGTRLTVT.

In DNA form, the CDR3 reads TGTGCCAGCAGCGAATCAGGGGGGACTGAAGCTTTCTTT. It specifies CASSESGGTEAFF. V usage is TRBV9 and J usage is TRBJ1-1; TRBD1 matches 7 bases. This CDR3 region has 13 residues. With V trimmed by 3 bases and J by 5 bases, 4 bases remained unmatched. Germline V gene sequence: CDR1 SGDLS, CDR2 YYNGEE.

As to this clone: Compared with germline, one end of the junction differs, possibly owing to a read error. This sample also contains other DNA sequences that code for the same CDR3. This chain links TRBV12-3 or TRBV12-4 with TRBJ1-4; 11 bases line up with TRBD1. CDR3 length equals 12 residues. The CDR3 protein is CASRDRGEKLFF. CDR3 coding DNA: TGCGCCAGCAGGGACAGGGGGGAAAAACTGTTTTTT.

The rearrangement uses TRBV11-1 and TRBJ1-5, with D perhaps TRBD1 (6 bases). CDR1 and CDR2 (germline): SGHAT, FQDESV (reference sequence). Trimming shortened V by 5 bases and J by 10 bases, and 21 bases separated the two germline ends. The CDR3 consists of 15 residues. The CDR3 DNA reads TGTGCCAGCAGCGAACAGGGCCTGGGGGTAGGACCCCAGCATTTT. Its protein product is CASSEQGLGVGPQHF.

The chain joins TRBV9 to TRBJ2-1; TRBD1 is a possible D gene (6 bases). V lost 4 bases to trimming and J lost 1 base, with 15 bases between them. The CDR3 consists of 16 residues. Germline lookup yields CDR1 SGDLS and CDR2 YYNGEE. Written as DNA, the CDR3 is TGTGCCAGCAGCTACGGACAGTTGTTTTCCTACAATGAGCAGTTCTTC. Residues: CASSYGQLFSYNEQFF.

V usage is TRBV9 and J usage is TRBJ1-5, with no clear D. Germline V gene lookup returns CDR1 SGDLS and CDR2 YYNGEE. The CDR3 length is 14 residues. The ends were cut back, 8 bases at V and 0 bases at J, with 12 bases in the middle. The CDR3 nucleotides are TGTGCCAGGCCGCTCCGGGGTAGCAATCAGCCCCAGCATTTT. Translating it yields CARPLRGSNQPQHF.

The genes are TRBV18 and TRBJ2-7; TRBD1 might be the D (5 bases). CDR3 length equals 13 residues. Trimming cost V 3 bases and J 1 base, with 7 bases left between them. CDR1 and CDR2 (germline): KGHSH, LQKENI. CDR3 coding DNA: TGTGCCAGCTCACCGGGGCAGTCCTACGAGCAGTACTTC. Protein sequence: CASSPGQSYEQYF.

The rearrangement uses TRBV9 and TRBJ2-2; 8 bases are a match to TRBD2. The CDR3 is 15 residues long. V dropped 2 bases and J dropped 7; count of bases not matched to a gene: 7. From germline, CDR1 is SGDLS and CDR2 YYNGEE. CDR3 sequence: CASSVVSGIGGELFF. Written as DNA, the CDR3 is TGTGCCAGCAGCGTGGTTAGCGGGATTGGCGGGGAGCTGTTTTTT.

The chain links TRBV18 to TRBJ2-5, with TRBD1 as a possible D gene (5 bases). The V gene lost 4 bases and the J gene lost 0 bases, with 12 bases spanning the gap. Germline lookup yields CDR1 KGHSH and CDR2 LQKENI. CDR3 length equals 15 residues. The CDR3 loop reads CASSLFLDNQETQYF. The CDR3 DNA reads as TGTGCCAGCTCACTCTTCTTGGACAACCAAGAGACCCAGTACTTC.

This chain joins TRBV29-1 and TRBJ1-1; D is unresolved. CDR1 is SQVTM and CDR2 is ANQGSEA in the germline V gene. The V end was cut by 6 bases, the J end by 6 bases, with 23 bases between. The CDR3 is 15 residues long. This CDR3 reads CSVPYPEGQNSEAFF. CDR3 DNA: TGCAGCGTCCCCTACCCTGAGGGCCAAAACTCTGAAGCTTTCTTT.

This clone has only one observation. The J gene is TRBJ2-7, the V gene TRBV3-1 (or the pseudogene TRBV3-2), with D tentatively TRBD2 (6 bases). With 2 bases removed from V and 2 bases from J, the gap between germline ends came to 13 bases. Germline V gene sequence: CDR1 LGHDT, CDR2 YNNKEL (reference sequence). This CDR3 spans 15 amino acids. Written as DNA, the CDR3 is TGTGCCAGCAGCCAACAAGCGGGTTCTCCCTACGAGCAGTACTTC. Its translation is CASSQQAGSPYEQYF.

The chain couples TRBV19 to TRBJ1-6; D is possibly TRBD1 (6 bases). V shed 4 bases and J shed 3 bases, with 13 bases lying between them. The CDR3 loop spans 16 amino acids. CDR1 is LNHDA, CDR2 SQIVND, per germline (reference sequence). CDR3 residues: CASSTGQNYYNSPLHF. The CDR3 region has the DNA TGTGCCAGTAGTACCGGACAGAATTACTATAATTCACCCCTCCACTTT.

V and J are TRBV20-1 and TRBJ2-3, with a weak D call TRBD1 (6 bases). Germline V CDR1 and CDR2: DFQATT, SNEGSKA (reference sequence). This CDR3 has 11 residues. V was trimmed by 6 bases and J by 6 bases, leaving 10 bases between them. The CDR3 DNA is TGCAGTGCCTCCACAGGGGATACGCAGTATTTT. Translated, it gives CSASTGDTQYF.

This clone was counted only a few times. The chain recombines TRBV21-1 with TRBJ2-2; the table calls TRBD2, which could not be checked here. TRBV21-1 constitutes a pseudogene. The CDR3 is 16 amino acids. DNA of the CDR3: TGTGCCAGACGACTAGCGGGGGACACGATCACCGGGGAGCTGTTTTTT. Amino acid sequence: CARRLAGDTITGELFF.

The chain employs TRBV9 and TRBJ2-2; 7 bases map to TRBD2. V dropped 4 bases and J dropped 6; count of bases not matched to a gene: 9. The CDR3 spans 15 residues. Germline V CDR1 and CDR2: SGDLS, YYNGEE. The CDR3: CASSTLAGGAGELFF. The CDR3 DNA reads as TGTGCCAGCAGCACCTTAGCGGGCGGCGCCGGGGAGCTGTTTTTT.

The CDR3 spells CASSSPKQGGVRYTQYF. The CDR3 DNA reads as TGTGCCAGCAGCTCGCCAAAACAGGGAGGGGTTAGGTATACGCAGTATTTT. The chain carries TRBV11-2 and TRBJ2-3; TRBD2 is a possible D gene (7 bases). The CDR3 spans 17 residues. Trimming cost V 4 bases and J 7 bases, with 24 bases left between them. Germline V gene lookup returns CDR1 SGHAT and CDR2 FQNNGV.

The CDR3 nucleotides read TGCGCCAGCAGCCAAGATTTGCGGGGGACAGGGGTTGACGACGGCTACACCTTC. Its translation is CASSQDLRGTGVDDGYTF. V usage is TRBV4-3 and J usage is TRBJ1-2; 10 nucleotides agree with TRBD1. In germline, CDR1 is LGHNA, CDR2 YSLEER. The V segment lost 0 bases and the J segment 8 bases; nucleotides outside the gene matches: 15. The CDR3 runs to 18 residues.

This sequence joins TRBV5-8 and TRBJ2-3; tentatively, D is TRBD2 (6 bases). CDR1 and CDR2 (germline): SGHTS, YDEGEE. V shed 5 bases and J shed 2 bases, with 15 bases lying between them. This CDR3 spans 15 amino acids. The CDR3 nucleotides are TGTGCCAGCAGGAACGCCGGGAGATCCACAGATACGCAGTATTTT. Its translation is CASRNAGRSTDTQYF.

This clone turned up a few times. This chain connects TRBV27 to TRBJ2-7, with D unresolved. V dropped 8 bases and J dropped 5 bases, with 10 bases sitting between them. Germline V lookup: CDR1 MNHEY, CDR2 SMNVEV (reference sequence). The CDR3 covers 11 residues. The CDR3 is CASARFDEQYF. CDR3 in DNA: TGTGCCAGCGCGAGGTTCGACGAGCAGTACTTC.